The clone carrying this TCR beta chain showed up many times. The sample originates from a study of regulatory T cells in long-lasting Graves disease. Time point of the sample: newly diagnosed GD, antithyroid drugs for less than 3 months. Scientists built the TCR library using RNA that was extracted from PBMCs. Per American Thyroid Association guidelines, Graves' disease was diagnosed. Staff drew nine milliliters of peripheral blood into EDTA tubes. The authors built TCR beta libraries using iRepertoire HTBI primers and Arm-PCR of CDR3 regions. Each CDR3 protein gets one entry after TCRdb re-called the multiplex PCR reads with MiXCR. The sample holds fewer than 350,000 distinct CDR3 sequences, 15% to 20% seen once. The germline V and J ends were trimmed by 2 bases and 3 bases, with 16 bases remaining between them. The CDR3 spans 16 residues. Germline values: CDR1 MNHEY, CDR2 SVGAGI.

The clonotype originates from a female donor with Graves disease. Sample: peripheral blood mononuclear cells (PBMCs), taken at new diagnosis, from a patient treated with antithyroid drugs. The chain employs TRBV6-5 and TRBJ2-5; a weak D match, TRBD1 (6 bases). This CDR3 is CASSYLGAQGEETQYF. The CDR3 DNA follows: TGTGCCAGCAGTTACCTGGGGGCTCAGGGTGAAGAGACCCAGTACTTC.